This is a list of T cell receptor beta chains from one sample in a study of T cells in Graves' hyperthyroidism and ophthalmopathy. TCRdb passed the multiplex PCR reads through MiXCR, listing each CDR3 protein once. The sample shows about 560,000 distinct CDR3 sequences, 40% to 55% of them seen only once. The sequencing sample was made of peripheral blood or thyroid tissue (not recorded which). The receptors originated from a woman aged 18-29 years with Graves' hyperthyroidism. CDR3s include the opening cysteine and the closing phenylalanine or tryptophan. Fields, in order: J gene, clone size, V gene, D gene, CDR3 DNA, CDR3 protein. D genes are given only for firm matches. Size is omitted from some rows. Given values are once, few, many or a class for expanded clones.

TRBJ2-7	once	TRBV7-9	.	TGTGCCAGCAGCCAAGAAGCAAGCGGAGGCTACGAGCAGTACTTC	CASSQEASGGYEQYF
TRBJ2-2	large	TRBV15	TRBD2	TGTGCCACCAAGTTCGGTGGGAGGGCGAACACCGGGGAGCTGTTTTTT	CATKFGGRANTGELFF
TRBJ2-7	many	TRBV10-3	.	TGTGCCATCAGTGGAGACAGAGCCTACGAGCAGTACTTC	CAISGDRAYEQYF
TRBJ1-2	many	TRBV9	.	TGTGCCAGCAGCGTAGCTACGACAGCCCAAGGCTACACCTTC	CASSVATTAQGYTF
TRBJ2-2	.	TRBV15	.	TGTGCCACCAGTAAAGCCGGCCTCAGGACCGGGGAGCTGTTTTTT	CATSKAGLRTGELFF
TRBJ1-1	many	TRBV11-2	.	TGTGCCAGCAGCAGTGACAAACCTGAAGCTTTCTTT	CASSSDKPEAFF
TRBJ1-1	.	TRBV24-1	TRBD1	TGTGCCAGCAGGGAGACAGGGGGAAGCACTGAAGCTTTCTTT	CASRETGGSTEAFF
TRBJ1-1	many	TRBV7-9	.	TGTGCCAGCAGTCAGAGGGGGAACACTGAAGCTTTCTTT	CASSQRGNTEAFF
TRBJ2-2	once	TRBV6-1	TRBD1	TGTGCCAGCAGTGGGGGGACAGGAGGTACCGGGGAGCTGTTTTTT	CASSGGTGGTGELFF
TRBJ1-6	many	TRBV7-9	.	TGTGCCAGCAGCCCCTCCTATAATTCACCCCTCCACTTT	CASSPSYNSPLHF
TRBJ2-7	many	TRBV2	TRBD2	TGTGCCAGCAGAGCGGGACCCTCCTACGAGCAGTACTTC	CASRAGPSYEQYF
TRBJ1-6	.	TRBV25-1	.	TGTGCCAGCAGTTCGGTGGGGGGCAATAATTCACCCCTCCACTTT	CASSSVGGNNSPLHF
TRBJ1-3	.	TRBV5-1	.	TGCGCCAGCAGCCACGGGGACACGTACTCTGGAAACACCATATATTTT	CASSHGDTYSGNTIYF
TRBJ1-4	many	TRBV2	.	TGTGCCACAGAAGGACAGTCCCAAGCGGGTGAAAAACTGTTTTTT	CATEGQSQAGEKLFF
TRBJ2-7	.	TRBV7-2	TRBD1	TGTGCCGGCAGCTTAACGGGACAGGGTTCCTACGAGCAGTACTTC	CAGSLTGQGSYEQYF
TRBJ1-2	many	TRBV2	.	TGTGTCCAGGCCAGGGATTATGGCTACACCTTC	CVQARDYGYTF
TRBJ1-1	.	TRBV6-1	.	TGTGCCACCTTAGTCAGGAACACTGAAGCTTTCTTT	CATLVRNTEAFF
TRBJ1-2	many	TRBV29-1	.	TGCAGCGTTGACATGTTTAACTATGGCTACACCTTC	CSVDMFNYGYTF
TRBJ1-5	few	TRBV19	.	TGTGCCAGTAGTCCAATTGTGGATTCCCAGCCCCAGCATTTT	CASSPIVDSQPQHF
TRBJ1-5	.	TRBV29-1	TRBD1	TGCAGCGTTACCACAGGGGGCGAAGGTCAGCCCCAGCATTTT	CSVTTGGEGQPQHF
TRBJ2-7	.	TRBV25-1	TRBD2	TGTGCCAGCAGTCGAGGACTAGCGAACTACGAGCAGTACTTC	CASSRGLANYEQYF
TRBJ1-5	few	TRBV20-1	.	TGCAGTGCTGGAAGGGACGGAGACTATCAGCCCCAGCATTTT	CSAGRDGDYQPQHF
TRBJ2-7	few	TRBV19	TRBD2	TGTGCCAGTAGTATAGTTCTAGCGGATAGCTCCTACGAGCAGTACTTC	CASSIVLADSSYEQYF
TRBJ1-1	.	TRBV2	.	TGTGCCAGCTCACCATTCCAGGACCCATCCGAAGCTTTCTTT	CASSPFQDPSEAFF
TRBJ1-5	many	TRBV19	TRBD1	TGTGCCAGTAGTATGATTCGACAGGGGGCCTATCAGCCCCAGCATTTT	CASSMIRQGAYQPQHF
TRBJ1-5	.	TRBV2	TRBD1	TGTGCCAGCAGTGAACAGGGACAGGGGGCGCTTTATAGCAATCAGCCCCAGCATTTT	CASSEQGQGALYSNQPQHF
TRBJ1-5	.	TRBV29-1	.	TGCAGCCTACAGATTAGCAATCAGCCCCAGCATTTT	CSLQISNQPQHF
TRBJ2-7	.	TRBV20-1	.	TGCAGTGCTAGGGGATTCGGCTCCTACGAGCAGTACTTC	CSARGFGSYEQYF
TRBJ2-3	.	TRBV29-1	.	TGCAGCGTTGGAGAGGATCCCACAGATACGCAGTATTTT	CSVGEDPTDTQYF
TRBJ2-5	.	TRBV10-3	TRBD1	TGTGCCATCAGTGAGGGGACAGGGGGTGAGACCCAGTACTTC	CAISEGTGGETQYF
TRBJ1-2	many	TRBV15	.	TGTGCCACCAGCTCACGGACCTCTGCCAACTATGGCTACACCTTC	CATSSRTSANYGYTF
TRBJ2-3	.	TRBV15	.	TGTGCCACCAGCGTCGACACAGATACGCAGTATTTT	CATSVDTDTQYF
TRBJ1-1	.	TRBV10-3	.	TGTGCCATCCAAGAGGCGGGAGCGTACATGAACACTGAAGCTTTCTTT	CAIQEAGAYMNTEAFF
TRBJ1-3	few	TRBV11-2	.	TGTGCCAGCAGCTCCCCCCCCAGGATAGACACCATATATTTT	CASSSPPRIDTIYF
TRBJ2-7	many	TRBV7-9	TRBD2	TGTGCCAGCAGCTTAGTTGCGGGAGGCATCTACGAGCAGTACTTC	CASSLVAGGIYEQYF
TRBJ2-5	.	TRBV29-1	.	TGCAGCGTGGGGGACAATCAGCCCCAGTACTTC	CSVGDNQPQYF
TRBJ2-5	many	TRBV15	.	TGTGCCACCAGCAGAGTGGTAGACGGGGAGACCCAGTACTTC	CATSRVVDGETQYF
TRBJ1-1	.	TRBV3-1	.	TGTGCCAGCAGCCAAGAAGGTTGGAAAGAAGCTTTCTTT	CASSQEGWKEAFF
TRBJ2-5	many	TRBV7-3	TRBD1	TGTGCCAGCAGCGTTGACAGGGGAGAGACCCAGTACTTC	CASSVDRGETQYF
TRBJ1-1	.	TRBV7-3	.	TGTGCCAGCAGCTCGGGACGGGCGGACACTGAAGCTTTCTTT	CASSSGRADTEAFF
TRBJ2-7	.	TRBV9	TRBD1	TGTGCCGGCAGCGCTTTCCCGGGACAGGGCCCCTACGAGCAGTACTTC	CAGSAFPGQGPYEQYF
TRBJ2-7	many	TRBV7-9	TRBD1	TGTGCCAGCAGCTCGGGACAGGGGACGTACGAGCAGTACTTC	CASSSGQGTYEQYF
TRBJ2-5	.	TRBV7-9	TRBD2	TGTGCCAGCAGTTTAAGGGGACTAGCGGGAGGGGAGCAGTACTTC	CASSLRGLAGGEQYF
TRBJ2-2	few	TRBV19	TRBD2	TGTGCCAGTAGTATAGACGGGGGGGACGCCGGGGAGCTGTTTTTT	CASSIDGGDAGELFF
TRBJ1-5	many	TRBV2	.	TGTGCCAGCAGACAGGGTGGTCAGCCCCAGCATTTT	CASRQGGQPQHF